This T cell receptor beta chain appears in the sequencing data of a study of cytomegalovirus exposure and HLA in healthy donors. Trimming shortened V by 5 bases and J by 2 bases, and 10 bases separated the two germline ends. The CDR3 spans 13 residues. Germline V gene data show CDR1 as SGHVS and CDR2 as FQNEAQ. The PCR was carried out with 60 Vbeta primers and 13 Jbeta primers. The data were produced by immunoSEQ multiplex PCR, yet TCRdb's version contains in-frame clones alone and is incomplete. Among fewer than 110,000 clones listed, 75% to 90% were seen once. This clone showed up just a few times. The sequence derives from a man aged 30 to 39 in good health and CMV-seronegative. Material for sequencing was PBMCs. The chain carries TRBV7-8 and TRBJ2-7; D may be TRBD2 (6 bases). The CDR3 DNA reads TGTGCCAGCAGCCCCCGGAGGGCCTACGAGCAGTACTTC. Its protein is CASSPRRAYEQYF.